These T cell receptor beta chains were read from a single sample in a study of chemoradiotherapy in HPV16-positive cancers. Generated by immunoSEQ multiplex PCR, the TCRdb table keeps only in-frame clones and is missing some. Here the sample spans some 21,000 clones, approximately 84% being singletons. The sequences come from blood, collected from a patient who underwent chemoradiotherapy. The origin of the receptors is a human donor with HPV-associated anogenital cancer. Each CDR3 is given with its conserved first and last residue. Fields, in order: J gene, D gene, V gene, clone size, CDR3 DNA, CDR3 protein. The D gene is left open where the match is weak. A row's size may be missing; if present it is once, few, many or a size class.

TRBJ1-2 TRBD1 TRBV4-3 - TGCGCCAGCAGCCCGGGACAGACCCCCCTGGGCTACACCTTC CASSPGQTPLGYTF
TRBJ1-6 TRBD1 TRBV19 - TGTGCCAGTAGTATTCGACAGGGGAGCTCCTATAATTCACCCCTCCACTTT CASSIRQGSSYNSPLHF
TRBJ2-1 TRBD2 TRBV9 - TGTGCCAGCAGCGTAGGGACTAGCAGGATGGGTGAGCAGTTCTTC CASSVGTSRMGEQFF
TRBJ2-4 - TRBV5-5 - TGTGCCAGCAGCACCGACAGGAGGAGCATTCAGTACTTC CASSTDRRSIQYF
TRBJ2-5 TRBD1 TRBV19 - TGTGCCAGTGGAGTGACAGGGGGAGTCGGGGAGACCCAGTACTTC CASGVTGGVGETQYF
TRBJ1-1 - TRBV6-6 - TGTGCCAGCAGCCGCACCGGGGATAACACTGAAGCTTTCTTT CASSRTGDNTEAFF
TRBJ1-2 TRBD1 TRBV11-2 - TGTGCCAGCAGCCCTCCGTGGGACAGAGAGAACTATGGCTACACCTTC CASSPPWDRENYGYTF
TRBJ1-1 - TRBV7-9 - TGTGCCAGCAGCTTAGCGGGCCAGGGCGGGAACACTGAAGCTTTCTTT CASSLAGQGGNTEAFF
TRBJ2-1 - TRBV7-6 - TGTGCCAGCAGCAATGGTGGGGTTCACAATGAGCAGTTCTTC CASSNGGVHNEQFF
TRBJ2-7 - TRBV30 - TGTGCCTGGAGTGGGTCAGGGAATCCCTACGAGCAGTACTTC CAWSGSGNPYEQYF
TRBJ1-2 - TRBV18 - TGTGCCAGCTCACCCGGGACGGACTATGGCTACACCTTC CASSPGTDYGYTF
TRBJ2-3 TRBD2 TRBV4-3 - TGCGCCAGCAGCCAAGGGTTAGCGGGGGGCACAGATACGCAGTATTTT CASSQGLAGGTDTQYF
TRBJ2-5 - TRBV2 - TGTGCCAGCACCCTGAAAGAGACCCAGTACTTC CASTLKETQYF
TRBJ1-5 - TRBV4-3 - TGCGCCAGCAGCCAAGAGCAGGACACTAGCAATCAGCCCCAGCATTTT CASSQEQDTSNQPQHF
TRBJ1-5 - TRBV2 once TGTGCCAGCACACAGGGTTTACAGCCCCAGCATTTT CASTQGLQPQHF
TRBJ1-5 - TRBV5-1 - TGCGCCAGCAGCTTTCAAGGAGCACTCAATCAGCCCCAGCATTTT CASSFQGALNQPQHF
TRBJ2-3 TRBD2 TRBV11-3 - TGTGCCAGCAGCCCAGGGACTAGCGGGAGGGATACGCAGTATTTT CASSPGTSGRDTQYF
TRBJ2-2 TRBD2 TRBV4-1 once TGCGCCAGCAGCCTGGCGGGCGGGAGAATCACCGGGGAGCTGTTTTTT CASSLAGGRITGELFF
TRBJ2-1 - TRBV5-4 - TGTGCCAGCAGATTGGACTCCTACAATGAGCAGTTCTTC CASRLDSYNEQFF
TRBJ2-7 TRBD2 TRBV7-9 - TGTGCCAGCAGCTTACCGGTGGGAGGGAGACTTTACGAGCAGTACTTC CASSLPVGGRLYEQYF
TRBJ2-3 - TRBV6-5 - TGTGCCAGCAGTTACGTACCGAGGGGAGATACGCAGTATTTT CASSYVPRGDTQYF
TRBJ2-3 - TRBV6-6 - TGTGCCAGCAGTACCGCCGGGACGGGAAGCACAGATACGCAGTATTTT CASSTAGTGSTDTQYF
TRBJ2-1 - TRBV4-1 - TGCGCCAGCAGCCACGATCCCTATACCGGGACATCCTACAATGAGCAGTTCTTC CASSHDPYTGTSYNEQFF
TRBJ2-1 - TRBV7-9 - TGTGCCAGCAGCCTAATGGGCGAGCAGTTCTTC CASSLMGEQFF
TRBJ1-2 TRBD1 TRBV4-3 - TGCGCCAGCAGCCGGACAGGGGGCGGCTATGGCTACACCTTC CASSRTGGGYGYTF
TRBJ1-2 TRBD1 TRBV10-3 - TGTGCCATTACCCAGGGGGGCGAGACGTATGGCTACACCTTC CAITQGGETYGYTF
TRBJ1-5 - TRBV10-2 - TGCGCCAGCAGTCGGGAAGGGGGAGGGAGCAATCAGCCCCAGCATTTT CASSREGGGSNQPQHF
TRBJ1-2 - TRBV6-1 once TGTGCCAGCAGTGTGGGACAAACGGGGAGTTATGGCTACACCTTC CASSVGQTGSYGYTF
TRBJ1-5 - TRBV19 - TGTGCCAGTAGTATTTTTTCAGGGAATAATCAGCCCCAGCATTTT CASSIFSGNNQPQHF
TRBJ2-3 - TRBV5-4 - TGTGCCAGCAGCAGACAGGATCGCACAGATACGCAGTATTTT CASSRQDRTDTQYF
TRBJ2-5 TRBD2 TRBV9 - TGTGCCAGCAGCGTTAGCGGGGGGGCCCGTGATGAGACCCAGTACTTC CASSVSGGARDETQYF
TRBJ2-2 - TRBV5-8 - TGTGCCAGCACCTTGGGAACTAGCTGGGTCACCGGGGAGCTGTTTTTT CASTLGTSWVTGELFF
TRBJ2-3 TRBD1 TRBV5-1 - TGCGCCAGCAGCACAAGACAGGGGGAGGTTACGCAGTATTTT CASSTRQGEVTQYF
TRBJ2-1 - TRBV5-4 - TGTGCCACCAATCCTCGGGGCTTTTACAATGAGCAGTTCTTC CATNPRGFYNEQFF
TRBJ1-2 - TRBV6-5 - TGTGCCAGCAGTTACTCGGGTCAGAGGTATGGCTACACCTTC CASSYSGQRYGYTF
TRBJ2-2 - TRBV18 - TGTGCCAGCTCTGGGGTGAACACCGGGGAGCTGTTTTTT CASSGVNTGELFF
TRBJ2-1 TRBD1 TRBV6-5 - TGTGCCAGCTATTCGGGACAGAGCAATGAGCAGTTCTTC CASYSGQSNEQFF
TRBJ2-7 TRBD1 TRBV6-5 - TGTGCCAGCACCCAGACAGGGATAGGGTACGAGCAGTACTTC CASTQTGIGYEQYF
TRBJ2-5 - TRBV25-1 - TGTGCCAGCAGTCGAAGGACCGGTGAGACCCAGTACTTC CASSRRTGETQYF
TRBJ2-2 - TRBV5-4 - TGTGCCAGCAGCTTGGGGGAGAAGAACACCGGGGAGCTGTTTTTT CASSLGEKNTGELFF
TRBJ1-1 - TRBV9 - TGTGCCAGCACCCTTTCGGGGGTTGACACTGAAGCTTTCTTT CASTLSGVDTEAFF
TRBJ1-1 - TRBV11-2 - TGTGCCAGCAGCTTAGTACCAGTGAGGGAGAACACTGAAGCTTTCTTT CASSLVPVRENTEAFF
TRBJ1-1 - TRBV5-1 - TGCGCCAGCAGCTCGGGACCGACCTATGAAGCTTTCTTT CASSSGPTYEAFF
TRBJ2-1 TRBD2 TRBV6-1 once TGTGCCAGCAAACCCGGGACTAACTTATACAATGAGCAGTTCTTC CASKPGTNLYNEQFF
TRBJ1-1 - TRBV4-3 - TGCGCCAGCAGCCAAGATCAAGGCCGAGGGCCTTTCTTT CASSQDQGRGPFF
TRBJ2-4 - TRBV6-1 - TGTGCCAGCAGTGAAATAGGACCTCAAAACATTCAGTACTTC CASSEIGPQNIQYF
TRBJ1-1 - TRBV7-3 - TGTGCCAGCAGCTTAAGCGGGTTACATAACACTGAAGCTTTCTTT CASSLSGLHNTEAFF
TRBJ1-2 - TRBV5-1 - TGCGCCAGCAGCTACAGTTTCTATGGCTACACCTTC CASSYSFYGYTF
TRBJ2-2 - TRBV7-8 - TGTGCCAGCACCCTGGACTCCACCGGGGAGCTGTTTTTT CASTLDSTGELFF
TRBJ1-2 - TRBV18 - TGTGCCAGCTCAAACGGGGACGGAGCCTATGGCTACACCTTC CASSNGDGAYGYTF
TRBJ2-5 TRBD2 TRBV7-2 - TGTGCCAGCAGACGGGGGAGCGGGGAAGGAGAGACCCAGTACTTC CASRRGSGEGETQYF
TRBJ2-2 TRBD2 TRBV2 - TGTGCCAGCCTTAAGGGGACTAAGAACACCGGGGAGCTGTTTTTT CASLKGTKNTGELFF
TRBJ2-6 - TRBV12-5 once TGTGCTAGTGATTCGGCGCAGGGGTCTGGGGCCAACGTCCTGACTTTC CASDSAQGSGANVLTF
TRBJ1-1 - TRBV2 - TGTGCCAGCAGTCCCACCCGACAGACCCTCCAAGCTTTCTTT CASSPTRQTLQAFF
TRBJ2-7 TRBD1 TRBV4-2 - TGTGCCAGCAGCCTGGACAGGGCTGACGAGCAGTACTTC CASSLDRADEQYF